The present T cell receptor beta chain was sequenced within a study of blood T cell repertoires in COVID-19. Study-wide context: Material from acute and convalescent COVID-19 was sourced from the United States, Italy and Spain.

The table came from immunoSEQ multiplex PCR; TCRdb's copy has only in-frame clones and leaves some out. The data show some 500,000 clones, with approximately 90% seen just once and 1.5% to 2% held by the top ten. Recruitment covered some 25 US areas and drew participants whose ages spanned roughly 18 to 89 years. Participants' own reports of clinical history determined their cohort assignment. In Cohort 3, a recovered donor had either two negative PCRs, clearance, or symptom resolution. This clonotype originated in a woman between 40 and 55 years old who had recovered from COVID-19. Source material: PBMCs or T cells enriched from blood (not recorded which).

This CDR3 is CASSFRTLINEQFF. The CDR3 region has the DNA TGTGCCAGCAGCTTTAGGACTTTAATCAATGAGCAGTTCTTC. V gene TRBV5-6 combines with J gene TRBJ2-1; perhaps TRBD2 as D (5 bases). CDR3 size: 14 residues. V lost 2 bases and J 6 bases, leaving 12 bases between the germline ends. The germline V gene encodes CDR1 SGHDT and CDR2 YYEEEE.